This T cell receptor (beta chain) comes out of a study of blood T cell repertoires in COVID-19. As originally analysed: Amplifying reference gene primers gave estimates of nucleated cell counts. Sequenced by immunoSEQ multiplex PCR; TCRdb stores in-frame clones only, minus some. The V and J calls and clone size are taken from that table; D and trimming were inferred from the DNA. The sample records under 110,000 clones, about 80% being singletons. Sequenced sample: peripheral blood. The clonotype originates from a woman aged 60-75 years with acute or convalescent COVID-19.

The CDR3 DNA sequence: TGCGCCAGCAGGGACAGATCAGATCTGAACACTGAAGCTTTCTTT. This encodes CASRDRSDLNTEAFF. The genes are TRBV10-2 and TRBJ1-1; maybe TRBD1 (6 bases). The germline V gene encodes CDR1 WSHSY and CDR2 SAAADI. V lost 6 bases and J 0 bases, leaving 14 bases between the germline ends. The CDR3 loop spans 15 amino acids.